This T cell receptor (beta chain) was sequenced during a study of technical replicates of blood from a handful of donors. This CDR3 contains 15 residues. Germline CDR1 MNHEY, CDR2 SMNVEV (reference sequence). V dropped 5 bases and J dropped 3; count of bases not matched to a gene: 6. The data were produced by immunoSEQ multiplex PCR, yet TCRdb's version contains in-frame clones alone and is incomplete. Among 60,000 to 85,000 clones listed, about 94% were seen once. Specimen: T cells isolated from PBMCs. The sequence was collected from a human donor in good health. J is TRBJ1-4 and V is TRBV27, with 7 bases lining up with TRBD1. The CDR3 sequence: CASSLLQGANEKLFF. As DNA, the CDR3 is TGTGCCAGCAGTCTTCTTCAGGGGGCTAATGAAAAACTGTTTTTT.